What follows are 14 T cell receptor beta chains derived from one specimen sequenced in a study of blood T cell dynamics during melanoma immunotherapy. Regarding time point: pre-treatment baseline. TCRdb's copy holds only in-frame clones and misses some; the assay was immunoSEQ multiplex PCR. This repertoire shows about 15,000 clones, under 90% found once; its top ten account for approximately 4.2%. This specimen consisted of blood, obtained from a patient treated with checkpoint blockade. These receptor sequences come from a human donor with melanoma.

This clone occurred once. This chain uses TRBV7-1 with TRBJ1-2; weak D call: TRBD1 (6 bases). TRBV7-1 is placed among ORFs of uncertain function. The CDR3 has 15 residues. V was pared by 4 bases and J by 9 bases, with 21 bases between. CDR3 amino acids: CASSLTGTSYLCYTF. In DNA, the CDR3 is TGTGCCAGCAGCTTAACCGGGACAAGTTACCTGTGCTACACCTTC.

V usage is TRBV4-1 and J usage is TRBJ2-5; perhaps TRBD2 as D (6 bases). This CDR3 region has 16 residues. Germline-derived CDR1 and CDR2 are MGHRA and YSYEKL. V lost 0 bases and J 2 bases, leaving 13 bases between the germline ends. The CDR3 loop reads CASSQEGLGGQETQYF. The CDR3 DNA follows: TGCGCCAGCAGCCAAGAAGGTTTAGGAGGGCAAGAGACCCAGTACTTC.

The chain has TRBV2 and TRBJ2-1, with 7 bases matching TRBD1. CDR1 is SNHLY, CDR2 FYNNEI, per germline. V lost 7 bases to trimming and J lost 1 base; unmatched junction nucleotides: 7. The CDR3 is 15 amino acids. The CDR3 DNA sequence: TGTGCCAGCACTGCGGGCAGGGGGTCCTACAATGAGCAGTTCTTC. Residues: CASTAGRGSYNEQFF.

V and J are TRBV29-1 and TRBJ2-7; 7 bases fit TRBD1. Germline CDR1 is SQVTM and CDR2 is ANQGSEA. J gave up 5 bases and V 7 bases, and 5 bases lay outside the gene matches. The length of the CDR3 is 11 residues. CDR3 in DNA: TGCAGCGCCCAGGACAGGCACGAGCAGTACTTC. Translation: CSAQDRHEQYF.

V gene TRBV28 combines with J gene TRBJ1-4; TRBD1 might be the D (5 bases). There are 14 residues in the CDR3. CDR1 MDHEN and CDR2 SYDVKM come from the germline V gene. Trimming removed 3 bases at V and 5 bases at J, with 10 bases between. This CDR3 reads CASSFRQLNEKLFF. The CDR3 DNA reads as TGTGCCAGCAGTTTTAGACAGTTAAATGAAAAACTGTTTTTT.

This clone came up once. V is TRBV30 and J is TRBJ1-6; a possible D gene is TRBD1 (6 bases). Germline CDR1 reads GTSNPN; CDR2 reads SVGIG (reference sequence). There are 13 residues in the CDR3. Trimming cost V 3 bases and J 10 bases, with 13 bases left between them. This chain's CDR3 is CAWRSGVGSPLHF. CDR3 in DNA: TGTGCCTGGAGATCAGGGGTAGGGTCACCCCTCCACTTT.

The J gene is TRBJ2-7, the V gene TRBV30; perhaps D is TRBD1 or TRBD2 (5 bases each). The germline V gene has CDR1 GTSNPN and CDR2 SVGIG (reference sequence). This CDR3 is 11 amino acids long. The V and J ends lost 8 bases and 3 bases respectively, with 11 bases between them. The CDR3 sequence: CAGRGSYEQYF. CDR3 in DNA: TGTGCCGGACGGGGCAGCTACGAGCAGTACTTC.

CDR3: CASSLYGGNGDEQYF. The CDR3 DNA reads TGCGCCAGCAGCTTGTATGGGGGAAACGGGGACGAGCAGTACTTC. V gene TRBV5-1 combines with J gene TRBJ2-5; D tentatively fits TRBD1 or TRBD2 (5 bases each). With the DNA end fitting TRBJ2-7 better, the J assignment may be wrong. The germline CDR1 and CDR2 sequences are SGHRS and YFSETQ. The CDR3 covers 15 residues.

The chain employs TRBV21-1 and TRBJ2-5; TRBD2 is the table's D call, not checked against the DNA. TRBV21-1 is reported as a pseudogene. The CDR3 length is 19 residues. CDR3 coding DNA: TGTGCCAGCAGGATTAAACCTGGGGATAGCGGGGGCGTCCAAGAGACCCAGTACTTC. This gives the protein CASRIKPGDSGGVQETQYF.

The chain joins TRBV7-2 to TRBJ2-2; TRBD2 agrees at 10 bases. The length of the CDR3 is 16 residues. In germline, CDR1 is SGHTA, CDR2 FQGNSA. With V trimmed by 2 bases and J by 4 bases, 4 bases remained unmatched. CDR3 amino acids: CASSLTGLAFTGELFF. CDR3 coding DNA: TGTGCCAGCAGCTTAACGGGACTAGCGTTCACCGGGGAGCTGTTTTTT.

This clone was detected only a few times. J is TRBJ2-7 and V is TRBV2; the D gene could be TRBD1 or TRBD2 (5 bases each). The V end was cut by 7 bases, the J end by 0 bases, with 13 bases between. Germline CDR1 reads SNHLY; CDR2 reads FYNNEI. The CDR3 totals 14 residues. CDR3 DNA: TGTGCCAGCAAGGGACGGTACTCCTCCTACGAGCAGTACTTC. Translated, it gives CASKGRYSSYEQYF.

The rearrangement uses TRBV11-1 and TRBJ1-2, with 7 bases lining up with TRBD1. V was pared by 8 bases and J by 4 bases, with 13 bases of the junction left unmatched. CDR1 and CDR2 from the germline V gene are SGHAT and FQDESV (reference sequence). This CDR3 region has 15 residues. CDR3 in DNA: TGTGCCAGCGGCCCTCCAGGTGGACAGGCCTATGGCTACACCTTC. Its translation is CASGPPGGQAYGYTF.

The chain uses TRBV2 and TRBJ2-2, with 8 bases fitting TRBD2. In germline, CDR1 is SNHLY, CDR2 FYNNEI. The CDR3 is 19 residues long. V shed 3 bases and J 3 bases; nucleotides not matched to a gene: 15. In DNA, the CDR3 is TGTGCCAGCAGTGATGGCCCCGGGGGGGCAGTGCTGGACACCGGGGAGCTGTTTTTT. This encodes CASSDGPGGAVLDTGELFF.

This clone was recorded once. CDR3 DNA sequence: TGTGCCAGCAGCTTAGGGGGCGCCTTGGATACGCAGTATTTT. Amino acid sequence: CASSLGGALDTQYF. The chain carries TRBV7-7 and TRBJ2-3, with D perhaps TRBD1 (5 bases). Germline V CDR1 and CDR2: SSHAT, FNYEAQ (reference sequence). V dropped 1 base and J dropped 6 bases, with 11 bases sitting between them. This CDR3 is built from 14 residues.